This TCR beta chain came from a study of T cell repertoires in cytomegalovirus infection. General study findings and limits: HLA-C-restricted CMV clonotypes gave the most frequent clonotype in two of eight donors.

A word on this clonotype: No antigen is known for it.

Deletions cut 3 bases from V and 5 bases from J, with 14 bases between. Germline CDR1 and CDR2: LNHDA and SQIVND (reference sequence). This CDR3 contains 15 residues. TCRdb processed the reads anew with MiXCR; each CDR3 protein has one entry. The sample contains about 770,000 distinct CDR3 sequences, around 29% of which appear only once. The sequence came from a human donor in good health (CMV status not recorded). Some clones in this sample may be carry-over from other donors' samples. The chain uses TRBV19 and TRBJ1-5; perhaps TRBD1 as D (6 bases). The sequencing used cultured CD8+ T cells from PBMCs, collected from culture after CMV antigen stimulation. The CDR3 is CASSISTGYYQPQHF. The CDR3 bases are TGTGCCAGTAGTATTTCCACAGGGTATTATCAGCCCCAGCATTTT.